This T cell receptor (beta chain) was captured by sequencing in a study of cytomegalovirus exposure and HLA in healthy donors. Study-level points and caveats: It was in a later analysis that TCR association rates were seen to vary by HLA locus, highest for DRB1 and lowest for HLA-C. V- and J-gene trimming in TCR beta was tied to a missense DCLRE1C variant by an analysis performed later. HLA restriction was apparent for most CMV-associated TCR beta chains in a later analysis.

Germline assignment: CDR1 MNHNY and CDR2 SVGAGI (reference sequence). V was trimmed by 7 bases and J by 5 bases, leaving 15 bases between them. The CDR3 consists of 14 residues. This clone turned up a few times. What it recognizes is unknown. PCR employed 60 Vbeta and 13 Jbeta primers. Assay: immunoSEQ multiplex PCR; the TCRdb copy retains only in-frame clones and omits some. The data hold under 200,000 clones, with approximately 88% observed a single time. The chain combines TRBV6-6 with TRBJ2-1; maybe TRBD2 (6 bases). The specimen was PBMCs. The sequence derives from a man aged 25-40 years in good health and CMV-seronegative. In DNA, the CDR3 is TGTGCCAGCACCCACAGGACTAACAACAATGAGCAGTTCTTC. Protein product: CASTHRTNNNEQFF.